The rows below give T cell receptor beta chains drawn from one sample of a study of shared clonotypes between healthy human individuals. Some clones are missing from TCRdb's copy, which holds only in-frame ones; the method was immunoSEQ multiplex PCR. This table holds over a million clones, roughly 97% found once. Specimen: naive CD4+ T cells sorted from blood. The origin of the receptors is a young man in good health. Each CDR3 is given with its conserved first and last residue. D genes are given only for firm matches. Size is stated for part of the rows, as once, few or many counts, or as a class when the clone is expanded.

CDR3aa,CDR3nt,j_gene,v_gene,d_gene,len,abundance
CASSLVSGEGYTF,TGTGCCAGCAGCTTAGTTTCAGGGGAGGGCTACACCTTC,TRBJ1-2,TRBV7-6,NA,13,once
CASSQMGGSDTQYF,TGTGCCAGCAGCCAGATGGGGGGTTCAGATACGCAGTATTTT,TRBJ2-3,TRBV6-1,NA,14,NA
CASSLWRGGGTDTQYF,TGTGCCAGCAGTTTATGGAGGGGTGGGGGTACAGATACGCAGTATTTT,TRBJ2-3,TRBV27,NA,16,NA
CASSGTAGNTIYF,TGCGCCAGCAGCGGGACAGCGGGAAACACCATATATTTT,TRBJ1-3,TRBV10-1,TRBD1,13,NA
CASSAGLAGGYEQYF,TGTGCCAGCAGCGCGGGACTAGCGGGAGGGTACGAGCAGTACTTC,TRBJ2-7,TRBV7-2,TRBD2,15,NA
CASSSSFDPHDLYGNTIYF,TGTGCCAGCAGCTCATCTTTTGACCCTCATGACTTGTACGGAAACACCATATATTTT,TRBJ1-3,TRBV7-9,NA,19,NA
CASSINNGYGYTF,TGTGCCAGTAGTATTAACAACGGCTATGGCTACACCTTC,TRBJ1-2,TRBV19,NA,13,NA
CSTPRGLPTPGANVLTF,TGCAGCACCCCCAGGGGCCTCCCCACCCCTGGGGCCAACGTCCTGACTTTC,TRBJ2-6,TRBV29-1,NA,17,NA
CATSSQGQGQETQYF,TGTGCCACCAGCAGCCAGGGACAGGGTCAAGAGACCCAGTACTTC,TRBJ2-5,TRBV15,TRBD1,15,NA
CASSPRTGPNTEAFF,TGTGCCAGCAGTCCCCGGACAGGGCCGAACACTGAAGCTTTCTTT,TRBJ1-1,TRBV6-1,TRBD1,15,NA
CASSQDSKPQHF,TGCGCCAGCAGTCAAGACAGTAAGCCCCAGCATTTT,TRBJ1-5,TRBV23-1,NA,12,NA
CASSPIRGLDLIEQYF,TGTGCCAGCTCACCAATTCGGGGCCTAGATCTGATCGAGCAGTACTTC,TRBJ2-7,TRBV18,NA,16,NA
CASSELRDQPQHF,TGCGCCAGCAGTGAATTGAGGGATCAGCCCCAGCATTTT,TRBJ1-5,TRBV10-1,NA,13,NA
CASSQRGLQYF,TGTGCCAGCAGCCAAAGGGGACTTCAGTACTTC,TRBJ2-4,TRBV14,NA,11,NA
CASSDSVGYGYTF,TGTGCCAGCAGTGACTCCGTTGGATATGGCTACACCTTC,TRBJ1-2,TRBV6-4,NA,13,once
CASSSRRGQGNQPQHF,TGTGCCAGCAGCAGTAGACGAGGACAGGGAAATCAGCCCCAGCATTTT,TRBJ1-5,TRBV5-4,TRBD1,16,NA
CASSLGRGQETQYF,TGTGCCAGCAGCTTAGGCAGGGGGCAAGAGACCCAGTACTTC,TRBJ2-5,TRBV7-2,TRBD1,14,NA
CASSYGGERGF,TGTGCCAGCAGCTACGGGGGGGAGCGGGGCTTC,TRBJ2-7,TRBV28,TRBD2,11,NA
CASSRTGVTDTQYF,TGTGCCAGCAGTAGAACAGGGGTGACAGATACGCAGTATTTT,TRBJ2-3,TRBV7-3,TRBD1,14,once
CASSSRGDRGHEQYF,TGTGCCAGCAGCTCCAGGGGGGACAGGGGCCACGAGCAGTACTTC,TRBJ2-7,TRBV11-2,TRBD1,15,NA
CASSLAPGGQETQYF,TGCGCCAGCAGCTTGGCCCCAGGGGGGCAAGAGACCCAGTACTTC,TRBJ2-5,TRBV5-1,NA,15,NA
CASSQGGVYEQYF,TGTGCCAGCAGCCAGGGAGGCGTCTACGAGCAGTACTTC,TRBJ2-7,TRBV5-4,NA,13,NA
CASSTPREGLYEQYF,TGTGCCAGCAGCACCCCTCGGGAGGGCCTCTACGAGCAGTACTTC,TRBJ2-7,TRBV5-4,TRBD2,15,NA
CAIAATGDEKLFF,TGTGCCATCGCGGCGACAGGGGATGAAAAACTGTTTTTT,TRBJ1-4,TRBV10-3,TRBD1,13,NA
CAWRQGLSFF,TGTGCCTGGAGGCAGGGGTTATCTTTCTTT,TRBJ1-1,TRBV30,NA,10,NA
CASSWGSYNEQFF,TGTGCCAGTAGTTGGGGTTCCTACAATGAGCAGTTCTTC,TRBJ2-1,TRBV19,NA,13,NA
CASSVPGQGLVDYGYTF,TGTGCCAGCAGCGTTCCGGGACAGGGTCTCGTTGACTATGGCTACACCTTC,TRBJ1-2,TRBV5-5,TRBD1,17,NA
CASSQSLSAGVYNEQFF,TGCGCCAGCAGCCAATCTCTATCTGCGGGAGTCTACAATGAGCAGTTCTTC,TRBJ2-1,TRBV4-3,TRBD2,17,NA
CASSDLKTEAFF,TGTGCCAGCAGTGACCTTAAAACTGAAGCTTTCTTT,TRBJ1-1,TRBV25-1,NA,12,NA
CATRQGRSLQRF,TGTGCCACCCGACAGGGTCGCTCTCTCCAGCGCTTC,TRBJ2-7,TRBV10-3,TRBD1,12,NA
CASSKKDRGLLYSNQPQHF,TGTGCCAGTAGCAAAAAGGACAGGGGGCTACTATATAGCAATCAGCCCCAGCATTTT,TRBJ1-5,TRBV19,TRBD1,19,NA
CASAEFTGVETQYF,TGTGCCAGTGCTGAGTTTACAGGGGTAGAGACCCAGTACTTC,TRBJ2-5,TRBV19,TRBD1,14,NA